The 24 T cell receptor beta chains below all came from one sample that was sequenced in a study of T cells after yellow fever vaccination. TCRdb independently ran MiXCR on the 5' RACE reads; one entry per CDR3 protein. The data hold approximately 510,000 distinct CDR3 sequences, with around a fifth observed a single time. This specimen consisted of PBMCs, obtained approximately 20 days after the first yellow fever vaccination. The receptors here all came from a man aged 18 to 29 who received the YFV17D yellow fever vaccine.

The rearrangement joins TRBV7-2 to TRBJ1-5; 9 bases are shared with TRBD1. There are 15 residues in the CDR3. Germline V gives CDR1 SGHTA, CDR2 FQGNSA. V was clipped by 2 bases and J by 10 bases; unmatched bases: 9. The CDR3 region is CASSLSVGQGVPQHF. The CDR3 nucleotides are TGTGCCAGCAGCTTATCCGTGGGACAGGGAGTCCCCCAGCATTTT.

This clonotype was found a few times. The V call is TRBV7-2, the J call TRBJ2-1; D possibly corresponds to TRBD1 (5 bases). CDR1 is SGHTA, CDR2 FQGNSA, per germline. V lost 2 bases, J lost 5 bases, and 10 bases lay in between. This CDR3 spans 14 amino acids. The DNA for the CDR3 is TGTGCCAGCAGCTTAAATCCAGGGCACAATGAGCAGTTCTTC. Residues: CASSLNPGHNEQFF.

This clonotype was counted only a few times. This rearrangement joins TRBV3-1 to TRBJ2-2; D may be TRBD1 or TRBD2 (6 bases each). The CDR3 contains 15 residues. The germline gives CDR1 LGHDT, CDR2 YNNKEL (reference sequence). V was cut by 0 bases and J by 5 bases, with 10 bases left in between. The CDR3 spells CASSQDGGWTGELFF. CDR3 coding DNA: TGTGCCAGCAGCCAAGACGGGGGCTGGACCGGGGAGCTGTTTTTT.

In regard to this clonotype: A single base separates this from a much larger clone, so it may be a read error. The rearrangement uses TRBV20-1 and TRBJ2-3; D possibly corresponds to TRBD2 (5 bases). The CDR3 sequence is 12 residues long. The germline V gene has CDR1 DFQATT and CDR2 SNEGSKA (reference sequence). The CDR3 reads CGAGRLADTQYF. The CDR3 bases are TGCGGTGCTGGTCGTTTAGCGGATACGCAGTATTTT.

The gene calls are TRBV11-2 and TRBJ2-3; D unclear. V was shortened by 5 bases and J by 8 bases, with 17 bases between the two germline ends. The germline CDR1 and CDR2 sequences are SGHAT and FQNNGV. This CDR3 is 14 amino acids long. CDR3 sequence reads: CASSPQLSHGTQYF. CDR3 DNA sequence: TGTGCCAGCAGCCCACAACTCTCGCACGGTACGCAGTATTTT.

The V and J genes are TRBV20-1 and TRBJ2-3; TRBD1 matches at 7 bases. CDR1 and CDR2 (germline): DFQATT, SNEGSKA (reference sequence). The CDR3 loop spans 12 amino acids. With 8 bases clipped from V and 5 bases from J, the junction kept 7 bases outside the gene matches. The CDR3 protein is CSSPAGGDTQYF. As DNA, the CDR3 is TGCAGTAGTCCGGCAGGGGGAGATACGCAGTATTTT.

The V and J genes are TRBV20-1 and TRBJ2-1; D perhaps matches TRBD2 (7 bases). The CDR3 has 16 residues. With 3 bases removed from V and 0 bases from J, the gap between germline ends came to 15 bases. Germline values: CDR1 DFQATT, CDR2 SNEGSKA (reference sequence). Written as DNA, the CDR3 is TGCAGTGCTAGGGTACCGGGGGGCCACTCCTACAATGAGCAGTTCTTC. This encodes CSARVPGGHSYNEQFF.

This clonotype was observed a handful of times. The chain couples TRBV25-1 to TRBJ1-6; TRBD1 matches at 10 bases. The CDR3 sequence is 16 residues long. Germline loops: CDR1 MGHDK, CDR2 SYGVNS. J was trimmed by 8 bases and V by 2 bases; bases with no gene match: 6. CDR3 DNA: TGTGCCAGCAGTGAACGCTTGGGGACAGGGGATTCACCCCTCCACTTT. This codes for CASSERLGTGDSPLHF.

This clonotype has just a few counts. The genes are TRBV7-9 and TRBJ2-1, with 7 positions matching TRBD1. Trimming took 3 bases from V and 7 from J; bases not matched to a gene: 9. Germline assignment: CDR1 SEHNR and CDR2 FQNEAQ (reference sequence). The CDR3 totals 15 residues. CDR3 region: CASSFEYRGINEQFF. CDR3 in DNA: TGTGCCAGCAGCTTTGAGTACAGGGGAATAAATGAGCAGTTCTTC.

The rearrangement uses TRBV6-1 and TRBJ1-1; D possibly corresponds to TRBD1 (5 bases). Germline CDR1 reads MNHNS; CDR2 reads SASEGT. The CDR3 consists of 14 residues. V lost 4 bases, J lost 11 bases, and 20 bases lay in between. CDR3 region: CASSANTGRRWAFF. CDR3 nucleotide sequence: TGTGCCAGCAGTGCTAATACAGGCCGGCGGTGGGCTTTCTTT.

V and J are TRBV6-1 and TRBJ1-1; D possibly corresponds to TRBD1 (6 bases). Per germline, CDR1 MNHNS and CDR2 SASEGT. The length of the CDR3 is 18 residues. Trimming removed 6 bases from V and 4 bases from J, with 27 bases in between. Written as DNA, the CDR3 is TGTGCCAGCAGCAGTTACGGGGGTGTTTCCAAGGGGGTCACTGAAGCTTTCTTT. Protein product: CASSSYGGVSKGVTEAFF.

The gene calls are TRBV9 and TRBJ2-2, with a possible D match to TRBD2 (6 bases). The CDR3 totals 16 residues. V was cut by 2 bases and J by 3 bases, with 14 bases left in between. Looked up from germline, CDR1 is SGDLS and CDR2 is YYNGEE. The CDR3 region is CASSVASDSYTGELFF. CDR3 coding DNA: TGTGCCAGCAGCGTTGCTAGCGACAGCTACACCGGGGAGCTGTTTTTT.

In this sample, this clonotype turned up a few times. The CDR3 DNA follows: TGTGCCAGCAGCTTTTTGGGGGGCGCTGGAAACACCATATATTTT. As protein: CASSFLGGAGNTIYF. This chain uses TRBV5-5 with TRBJ1-3, with a tentative D call TRBD1 (6 bases). This CDR3 contains 15 residues. Germline assignment: CDR1 SGHKS and CDR2 YYEKEE (reference sequence). The V and J ends lost 2 bases and 2 bases respectively, with 11 bases between them.

The chain uses TRBV6-5 and TRBJ2-5; the D gene is possibly TRBD2 (6 bases). With 2 bases removed from V and 5 bases from J, the gap between germline ends came to 15 bases. CDR3 length: 15 amino acids. The germline gives CDR1 MNHEY, CDR2 SVGAGI. CDR3 DNA: TGTGCCAGCAGTTACCTTGTAGGTGGAGGGGAGACCCAGTACTTC. Its translation: CASSYLVGGGETQYF.

The chain links TRBV6-2 or TRBV6-3 to TRBJ2-1; perhaps D is TRBD1 or TRBD2 (5 bases each). Germline loops: CDR1 MNHEY, CDR2 SVGEGT. Trimming pared 5 bases from V and 4 bases from J, leaving 18 bases between. The CDR3 totals 16 residues. DNA of the CDR3: TGTGCCAGCAGTCAGCTCCGGGACGGACAATACAATGAGCAGTTCTTC. Translated: CASSQLRDGQYNEQFF.

This chain connects TRBV7-2 to TRBJ2-7; 11 bases are shared with TRBD1. The J segment lost 5 bases and the V segment lost 4 bases, leaving 4 bases of the junction unmatched. Germline CDR1 reads SGHTA; CDR2 reads FQGNSA. This CDR3 region has 14 residues. The CDR3, as DNA: TGTGCCAGCAGCTGGAGGACAGGGGGCGACGAGCAGTACTTC. Its translation is CASSWRTGGDEQYF.

This clonotype occurred a few times. The chain is built from TRBV19 and TRBJ1-5, with 7 bases lining up with TRBD1. Germline V gives CDR1 LNHDA, CDR2 SQIVND (reference sequence). The CDR3 loop spans 14 amino acids. With 5 bases clipped from V and 5 bases from J, the junction kept 6 bases outside the gene matches. Written as DNA, the CDR3 is TGTGCCAGTAGTTCTGCTGGACAGGATCAGCCCCAGCATTTT. The encoded protein is CASSSAGQDQPQHF.

This clonotype was counted a few times. The genes are TRBV29-1 and TRBJ1-1; TRBD1 is a possible D gene (6 bases). Germline CDR1 and CDR2: SQVTM and ANQGSEA. Trimming took off 0 bases at V and 3 bases at J, with 8 bases between the two ends. This CDR3 is 13 amino acids long. The CDR3, as DNA: TGCAGCGTTGAAGAGTGGGGGCACACTGAAGCTTTCTTT. Its protein product is CSVEEWGHTEAFF.

This clonotype occurred a few times. J is TRBJ2-1 and V is TRBV5-1; D may be TRBD2 (6 bases). Per germline, CDR1 SGHRS and CDR2 YFSETQ. The ends were cut back, 2 bases at V and 2 bases at J, with 11 bases in the middle. This CDR3 spans 15 amino acids. CDR3 region: CASSFVGGPYNEQFF. The DNA for the CDR3 is TGCGCCAGCAGCTTCGTGGGGGGACCCTACAATGAGCAGTTCTTC. The full variable domain, completed using reference TRBV5-1 and TRBJ2-1, is KAGVTQTPRYLIKTRGQQVTLSCSPISGHRSVSWYQQTPGQGLQFLFEYFSETQRNKGNFPGRFSGRQFSNSRSEMNVSTLELGDSALYLCASSFVGGPYNEQFFGPGTRLTVL.

The rearrangement uses TRBV5-5 and TRBJ2-2; D perhaps matches TRBD1 (6 bases). This CDR3 has 17 amino acids. V lost 3 bases, J lost 6 bases, and 21 bases lay in between. Per the germline V gene, CDR1 is SGHKS and CDR2 is YYEKEE (reference sequence). The CDR3 DNA sequence: TGTGCCAGCAGCTCCCTCCCCCGGACAGCGTCCGCCGGGGAGCTGTTTTTT. Its protein is CASSSLPRTASAGELFF.

This clonotype was seen only a few times. The chain is built from TRBV5-5 and TRBJ1-6, with 7 nucleotides matching TRBD1. The J segment lost 10 bases and the V segment lost 4 bases, leaving 8 bases of the junction unmatched. Germline V gene lookup returns CDR1 SGHKS and CDR2 YYEKEE (reference sequence). The CDR3 is 14 amino acids. The CDR3 region has the DNA TGTGCCAGCAGCGGATACAGGGGTGAATCACCCCTCCACTTT. This gives the protein CASSGYRGESPLHF. Full variable domain (rest looked up from reference TRBV5-5 and TRBJ1-6): DAGVTQSPTHLIKTRGQQVTLRCSPISGHKSVSWYQQVLGQGPQFIFQYYEKEERGRGNFPDRFSARQFPNYSSELNVNALLLGDSALYLCASSGYRGESPLHFGNGTRLTVT.

V is TRBV4-3 and J is TRBJ1-6, with D uncertain. This CDR3 has 14 amino acids. The V end was cut by 0 bases, the J end by 11 bases, with 11 bases between. The V gene's germline CDR1 is LGHNA and CDR2 YSLEER. The DNA for the CDR3 is TGCGCCAGCAGCCAAGAAGGCCGTCGGGCACCCCTCCACTTT. Amino acid sequence: CASSQEGRRAPLHF.

This clonotype was counted a few times. The V and J genes are TRBV7-3 and TRBJ2-1, with D possibly being TRBD2 (6 bases). There are 16 residues in the CDR3. CDR1 SGHTA and CDR2 FQGTGA come from the germline V gene. The V end lost 1 base, the J end lost 0 bases, and 10 bases lay between the germline ends. In DNA form, the CDR3 reads TGTGCCAGCAGCTTAAGTGTCGGGAGCTCCTACAATGAGCAGTTCTTC. It yields the protein CASSLSVGSSYNEQFF.

This clonotype was found a few times. The gene calls are TRBV19 and TRBJ1-3; D call uncertain. This CDR3 region has 11 residues. Trimming took 7 bases from V and 11 from J, leaving 12 bases between them. The germline CDR1 and CDR2 sequences are LNHDA and SQIVND (reference sequence). The CDR3 nucleotides are TGTGCCAGTAAAAGACAAATCCCCATATATTTT. Protein product: CASKRQIPIYF.